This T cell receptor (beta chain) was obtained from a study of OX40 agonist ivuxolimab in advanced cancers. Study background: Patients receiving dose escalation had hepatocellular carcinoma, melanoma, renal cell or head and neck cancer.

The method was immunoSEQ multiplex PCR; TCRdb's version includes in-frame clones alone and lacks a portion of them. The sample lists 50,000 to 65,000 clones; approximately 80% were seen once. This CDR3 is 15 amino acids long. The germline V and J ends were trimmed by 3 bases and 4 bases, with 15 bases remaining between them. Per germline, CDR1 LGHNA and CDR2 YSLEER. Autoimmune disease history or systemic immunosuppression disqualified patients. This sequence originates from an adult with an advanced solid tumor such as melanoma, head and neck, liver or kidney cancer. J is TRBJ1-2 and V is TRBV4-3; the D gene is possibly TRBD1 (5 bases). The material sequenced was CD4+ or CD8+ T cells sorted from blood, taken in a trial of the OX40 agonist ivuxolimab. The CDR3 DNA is TGCGCCAGCAGCCACGCCTTGGGGGGAAGCTATGGCTACACCTTC. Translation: CASSHALGGSYGYTF.